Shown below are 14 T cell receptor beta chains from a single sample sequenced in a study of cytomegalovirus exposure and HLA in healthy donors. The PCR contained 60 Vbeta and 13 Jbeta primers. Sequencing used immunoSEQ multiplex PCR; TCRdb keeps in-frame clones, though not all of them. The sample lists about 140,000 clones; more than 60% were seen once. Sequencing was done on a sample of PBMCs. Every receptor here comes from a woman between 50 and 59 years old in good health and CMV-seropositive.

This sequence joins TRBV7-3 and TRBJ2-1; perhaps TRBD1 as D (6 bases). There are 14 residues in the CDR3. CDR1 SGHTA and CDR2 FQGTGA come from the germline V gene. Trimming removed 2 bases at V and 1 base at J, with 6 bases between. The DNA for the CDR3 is TGTGCCAGCAGCTTACAGGGGTCCTACAATGAGCAGTTCTTC. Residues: CASSLQGSYNEQFF.

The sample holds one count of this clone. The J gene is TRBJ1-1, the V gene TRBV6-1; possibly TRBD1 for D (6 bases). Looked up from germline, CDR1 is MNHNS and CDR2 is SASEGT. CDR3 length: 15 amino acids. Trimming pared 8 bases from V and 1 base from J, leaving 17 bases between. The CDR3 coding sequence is TGTGCCAGCCATTTTTGGGAGACAGGGAACACTGAAGCTTTCTTT. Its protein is CASHFWETGNTEAFF.

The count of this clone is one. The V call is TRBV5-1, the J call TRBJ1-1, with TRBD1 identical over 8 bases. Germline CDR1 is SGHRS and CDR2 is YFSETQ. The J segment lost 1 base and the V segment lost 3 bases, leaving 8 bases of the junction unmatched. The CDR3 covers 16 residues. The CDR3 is CASSWVDRATNTEAFF. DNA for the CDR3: TGCGCCAGCAGCTGGGTGGACAGGGCTACGAACACTGAAGCTTTCTTT. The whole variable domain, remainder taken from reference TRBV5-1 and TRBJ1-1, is KAGVTQTPRYLIKTRGQQVTLSCSPISGHRSVSWYQQTPGQGLQFLFEYFSETQRNKGNFPGRFSGRQFSNSRSEMNVSTLELGDSALYLCASSWVDRATNTEAFFGQGTRLTVV.

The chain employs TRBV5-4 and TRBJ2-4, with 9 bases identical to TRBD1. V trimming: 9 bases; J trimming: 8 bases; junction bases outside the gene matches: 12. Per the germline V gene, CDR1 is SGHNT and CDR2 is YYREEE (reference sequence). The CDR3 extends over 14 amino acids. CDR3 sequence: CAIQDRGKNDIQYF. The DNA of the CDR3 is TGTGCCATTCAGGACAGGGGCAAAAACGACATTCAGTACTTC.

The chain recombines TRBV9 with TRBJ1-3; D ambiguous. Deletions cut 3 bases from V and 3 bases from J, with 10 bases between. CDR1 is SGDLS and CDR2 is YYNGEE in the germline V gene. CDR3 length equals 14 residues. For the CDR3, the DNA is TGTGCCAGCAGCGATCAAATGAGTGGAAACACCATATATTTT. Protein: CASSDQMSGNTIYF.

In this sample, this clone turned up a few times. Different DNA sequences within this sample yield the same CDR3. CDR3 amino acids: CASGLGGQRNDTEAFF. As DNA, the CDR3 is TGTGCTAGTGGTTTGGGGGGACAGAGAAACGACACTGAAGCTTTCTTT. The chain has TRBV12-5 and TRBJ1-1; 7 positions match TRBD1. Per the germline V gene, CDR1 is LGHNT and CDR2 is FRNRAP. With V trimmed by 1 base and J by 3 bases, 8 bases remained unmatched. This CDR3 comprises 16 residues.

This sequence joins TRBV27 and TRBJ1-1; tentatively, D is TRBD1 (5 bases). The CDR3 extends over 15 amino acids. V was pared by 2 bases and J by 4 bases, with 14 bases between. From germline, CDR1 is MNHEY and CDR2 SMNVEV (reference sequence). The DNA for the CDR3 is TGTGCCAGCAGTTTAGGGTTGAGCGGGGGCACTGAAGCTTTCTTT. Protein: CASSLGLSGGTEAFF.

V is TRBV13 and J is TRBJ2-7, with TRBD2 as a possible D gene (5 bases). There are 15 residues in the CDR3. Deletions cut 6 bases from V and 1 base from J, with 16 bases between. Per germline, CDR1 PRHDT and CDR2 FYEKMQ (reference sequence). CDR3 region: CASSGRRLGSYEQYF. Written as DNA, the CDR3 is TGTGCCAGCAGTGGCAGGAGGCTAGGATCCTACGAGCAGTACTTC. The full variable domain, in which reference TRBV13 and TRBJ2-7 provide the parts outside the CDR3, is AAGVIQSPRHLIKEKRETATLKCYPIPRHDTVYWYQQGPGQDPQFLISFYEKMQSDKGSIPDRFSAQQFSDYHSELNMSSLELGDSALYFCASSGRRLGSYEQYFGPGTRLTVT.

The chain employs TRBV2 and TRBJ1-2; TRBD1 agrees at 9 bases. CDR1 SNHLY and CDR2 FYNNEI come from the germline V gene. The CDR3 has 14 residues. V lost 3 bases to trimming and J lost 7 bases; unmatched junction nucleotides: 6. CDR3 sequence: CASSDSDRGGGYTF. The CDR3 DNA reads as TGTGCCAGCAGTGACTCGGACAGGGGAGGTGGCTACACCTTC.

For the CDR3, the DNA is TGTGCCATCAGTGAGGTGATGGGGCTTGGTGATGAGCAGTTCTTC. Translating gives CAISEVMGLGDEQFF. This rearrangement joins TRBV10-3 to TRBJ2-1, with D maybe TRBD1 (5 bases). The CDR3 has 15 residues. The V gene lost 2 bases and the J gene lost 8 bases, with 16 bases spanning the gap. Germline V CDR1 and CDR2: ENHRY, SYGVKD.

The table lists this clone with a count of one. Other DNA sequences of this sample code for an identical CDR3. The DNA for the CDR3 is TGCGCCAGCAGCTTGAGCGGGGAAGAGACCCAGTACTTC. It codes for CASSLSGEETQYF. The rearrangement uses TRBV5-1 and TRBJ2-5, with 7 nucleotides matching TRBD2. The CDR3 contains 13 residues. The V gene end was trimmed by 1 base and the J gene end by 3 bases; junction bases not matched to a gene: 0. Germline V gene data show CDR1 as SGHRS and CDR2 as YFSETQ. Combining the CDR3 with reference TRBV5-1 and TRBJ2-5 gives the whole variable domain KAGVTQTPRYLIKTRGQQVTLSCSPISGHRSVSWYQQTPGQGLQFLFEYFSETQRNKGNFPGRFSGRQFSNSRSEMNVSTLELGDSALYLCASSLSGEETQYFGPGTRLLVL.

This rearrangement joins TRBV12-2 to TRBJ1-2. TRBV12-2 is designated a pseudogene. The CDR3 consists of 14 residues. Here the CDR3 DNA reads TGTGCAAGTCGCGCCTCACCGCCATTTAGCGGCTACACCTTC. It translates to CASRASPPFSGYTF.

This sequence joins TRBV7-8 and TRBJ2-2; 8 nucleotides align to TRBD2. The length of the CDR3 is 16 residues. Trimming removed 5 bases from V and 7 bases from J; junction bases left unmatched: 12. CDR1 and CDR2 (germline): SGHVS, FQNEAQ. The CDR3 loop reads CASSPRREGVIGELFF. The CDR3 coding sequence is TGTGCCAGCAGCCCCCGTCGGGAGGGGGTGATCGGGGAGCTGTTTTTT. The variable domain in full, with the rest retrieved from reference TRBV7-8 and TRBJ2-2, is GAGVSQSPRYKVAKRGQDVALRCDPISGHVSLFWYQQALGQGPEFLTYFQNEAQLDKSGLPSDRFFAERPEGSVSTLKIQRTQQEDSAVYLCASSPRREGVIGELFFGEGSRLTVL.

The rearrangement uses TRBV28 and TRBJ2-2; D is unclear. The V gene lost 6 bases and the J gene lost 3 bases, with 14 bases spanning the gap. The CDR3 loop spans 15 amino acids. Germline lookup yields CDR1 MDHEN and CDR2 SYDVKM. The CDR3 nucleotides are TGTGCCAGCAGCATTACTAAGTCGCACACCGGGGAGCTGTTTTTT. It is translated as CASSITKSHTGELFF.